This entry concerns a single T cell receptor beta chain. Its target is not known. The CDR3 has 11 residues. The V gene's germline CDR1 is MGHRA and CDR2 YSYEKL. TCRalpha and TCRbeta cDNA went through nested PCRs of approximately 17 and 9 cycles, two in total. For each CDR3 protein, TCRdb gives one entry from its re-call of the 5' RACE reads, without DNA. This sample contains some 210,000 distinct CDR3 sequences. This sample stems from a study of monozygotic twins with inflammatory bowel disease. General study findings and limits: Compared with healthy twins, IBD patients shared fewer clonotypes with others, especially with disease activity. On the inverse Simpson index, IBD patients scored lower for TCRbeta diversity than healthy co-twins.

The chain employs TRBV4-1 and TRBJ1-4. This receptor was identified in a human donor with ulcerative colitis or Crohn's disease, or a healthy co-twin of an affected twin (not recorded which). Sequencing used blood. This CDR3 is CASRGTEKLFF.